The clone carrying this T cell receptor (beta chain) was seen at least ten times. This record belongs to a study of neurological immune-mediated disorders. A single record per CDR3 protein comes from TCRdb applying MiXCR to the 5' RACE reads. The repertoire holds about 40,000 distinct CDR3 sequences, with 2.5% as singletons. The receptor comes from a man between 45 and 60 years old with multiple sclerosis. Sequences were obtained from PBMCs.

CDR3 protein: CASSSGQGIGGYTF. The CDR3 DNA reads TGTGCCAGCAGCTCGGGACAGGGGATCGGTGGCTACACCTTC. V is TRBV7-6 and J is TRBJ1-2; 10 nucleotides line up with TRBD1. This CDR3 is 14 amino acids long. Losses at the gene ends were 4 bases for V and 7 bases for J; bases not matched to a gene: 6. Germline CDR1 SGHVS, CDR2 FNYEAQ.